The entry that follows covers one TCR beta chain sequence. This entry comes from a study of T cell changes during pregnancy in multiple sclerosis. With 5 bases clipped from V and 4 bases from J, the junction kept 8 bases outside the gene matches. The CDR3 sequence is 15 residues long. Looked up from germline, CDR1 is SGHAT and CDR2 is FQNNGV. Method: immunoSEQ multiplex PCR; TCRdb's copy keeps in-frame clones and lacks some. This sample carries some 74,000 clones, roughly 92% of them seen once, and the ten largest clones take over 2%. The source is a female donor with multiple sclerosis, enrolled in a pregnancy study. The specimen comprised peripheral blood, sampled before pregnancy. The rearrangement uses TRBV11-2 and TRBJ1-2; 9 bases map to TRBD1. CDR3 nucleotide sequence: TGTGCCAGCAGCCACAACAGGGGGCGAGGCTATGGCTACACCTTC. Translation: CASSHNRGRGYGYTF. Supplemented by reference TRBV11-2 and TRBJ1-2, the full variable domain reads EAGVAQSPRYKIIEKRQSVAFWCNPISGHATLYWYQQILGQGPKLLIQFQNNGVVDDSQLPKDRFSAERLKGVDSTLKIQPAKLEDSAVYLCASSHNRGRGYGYTFGSGTRLTVV.